This T cell receptor beta chain was recovered during a study of CD8 T cells in ankylosing spondylitis (TCRdb year 2017). Describing the broader study: The study profiled T cell receptor beta repertoires in healthy donors and ankylosing spondylitis patients to find disease-linked TCR variants. Peripheral blood was sampled, and synovial fluid was additionally collected from ankylosing spondylitis patients. The full study cohort comprised around 25 ankylosing spondylitis patients and around 100 healthy donors.

The paper as a whole reports these results and caveats: A CD8+ phenotype was shown by the disease-linked clones, which were found at relatively low frequencies in peripheral blood. Blood from ankylosing spondylitis patients appeared to be characterized by a TCR beta motif composed of 7 to 9 highly homologous amino acid variants. Some motif variants were previously reported in synovial fluid and blood of reactive arthritis patients, suggesting common disease-initiation mechanisms. Significant enrichment of the disease-linked clones was reported in matched synovial fluid samples from ankylosing spondylitis patients.

Reads for this sample came from an Illumina HiSeq 2500. Quantitative 5'-RACE with molecular barcodes was used to prepare TCR beta libraries. As for how the authors treated the data: Disease-linked TCR variants were identified with a new computational method built on a probabilistic model of VDJ rearrangement. TCRdb reprocessed the public reads (quality trimming at Q25 with fastp, clone calling with MiXCR) and kept in-frame beta chains. Identical CDR3 protein sequences are pooled into one entry, listed with their most common genes and DNA. The V and J calls shown here were made by TCRdb, not taken from the authors' results. The sample table lists around 770,000 distinct CDR3 sequences, roughly 19% of them with a count of one. Clones ranked in the top ten supply approximately 18% of the sample. On this clonotype: No antigen is known for it. Base qualities are not at hand, and no much larger clone is one base apart.

Trimming takes 4 bases from V and 8 bases from J, and the germline ends sit 16 bases apart. The CDR3, cysteine through phenylalanine, is 14 amino acids long. Solely the CDR3 DNA is kept, with 42 bases framed from the first base. The germline V gene encodes CDR1 SGHRS and CDR2 YFSETQ. The sequence was collected from a male donor with ankylosing spondylitis. Recombination linked TRBV5-1 to TRBJ2-1, with no confidently assigned D gene. The sequenced material came from blood, either unsorted or a sorted T cell fraction (not recorded which). CDR3 sequence: CASSLETPTDEQFF. The nucleotide sequence is TGCGCCAGCAGCCTTGAGACCCCGACGGATGAGCAGTTCTTC.